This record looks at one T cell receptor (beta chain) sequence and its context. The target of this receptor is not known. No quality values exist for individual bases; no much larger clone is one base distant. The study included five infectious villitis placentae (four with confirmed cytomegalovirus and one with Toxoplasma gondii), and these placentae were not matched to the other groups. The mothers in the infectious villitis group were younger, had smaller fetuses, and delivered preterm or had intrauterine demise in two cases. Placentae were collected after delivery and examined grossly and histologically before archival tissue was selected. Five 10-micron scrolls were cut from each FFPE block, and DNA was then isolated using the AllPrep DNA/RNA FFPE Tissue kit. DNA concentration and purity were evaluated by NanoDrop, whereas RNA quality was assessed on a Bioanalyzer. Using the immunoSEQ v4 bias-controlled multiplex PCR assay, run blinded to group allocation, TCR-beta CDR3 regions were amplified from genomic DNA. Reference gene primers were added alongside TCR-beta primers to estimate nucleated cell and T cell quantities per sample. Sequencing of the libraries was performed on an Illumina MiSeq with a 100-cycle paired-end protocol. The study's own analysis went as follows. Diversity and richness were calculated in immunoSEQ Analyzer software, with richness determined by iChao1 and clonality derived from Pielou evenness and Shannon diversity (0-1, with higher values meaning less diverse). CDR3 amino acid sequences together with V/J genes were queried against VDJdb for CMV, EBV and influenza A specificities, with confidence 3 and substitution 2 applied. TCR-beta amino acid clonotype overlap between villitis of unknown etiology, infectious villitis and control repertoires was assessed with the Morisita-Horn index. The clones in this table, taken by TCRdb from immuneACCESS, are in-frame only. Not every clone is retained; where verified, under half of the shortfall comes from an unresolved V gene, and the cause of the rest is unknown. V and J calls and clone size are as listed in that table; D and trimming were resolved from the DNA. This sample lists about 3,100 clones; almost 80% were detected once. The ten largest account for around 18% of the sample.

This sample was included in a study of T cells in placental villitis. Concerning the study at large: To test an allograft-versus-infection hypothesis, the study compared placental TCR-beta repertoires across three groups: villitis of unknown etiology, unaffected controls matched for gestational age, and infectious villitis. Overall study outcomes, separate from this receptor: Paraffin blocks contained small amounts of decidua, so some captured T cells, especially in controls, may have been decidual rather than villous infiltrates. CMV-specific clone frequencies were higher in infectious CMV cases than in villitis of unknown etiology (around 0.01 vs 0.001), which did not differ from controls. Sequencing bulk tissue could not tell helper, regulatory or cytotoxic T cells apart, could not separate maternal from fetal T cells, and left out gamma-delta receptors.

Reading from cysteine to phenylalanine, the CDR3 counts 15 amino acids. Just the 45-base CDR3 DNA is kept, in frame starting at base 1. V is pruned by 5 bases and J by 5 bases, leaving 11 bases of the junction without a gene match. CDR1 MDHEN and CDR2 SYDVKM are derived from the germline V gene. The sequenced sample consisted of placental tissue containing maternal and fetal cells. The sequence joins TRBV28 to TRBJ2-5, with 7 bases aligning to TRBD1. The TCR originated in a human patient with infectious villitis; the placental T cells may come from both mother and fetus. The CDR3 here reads CASSVNRGVYETQYF. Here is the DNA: TGTGCCAGCAGTGTCAACAGGGGAGTATATGAGACCCAGTACTTC. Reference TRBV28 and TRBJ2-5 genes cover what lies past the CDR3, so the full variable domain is DVKVTQSSRYLVKRTGEKVFLECVQDMDHENMFWYRQDPGLGLRLIYFSYDVKMKEKGDIPEGYSVSREKKERFSLILESASTNQTSMYLCASSVNRGVYETQYFGPGTRLLVL.